What follows are 21 T cell receptor beta chains derived from one specimen sequenced in a study of metastatic and nonmetastatic thyroid tumors. Using MiXCR, TCRdb re-called clones from the PCR reads. The sample has roughly 33,000 clones; about 15% are singletons. Every patient underwent thyroid surgery untreated. The sequencing sample was made of blood. The receptor source for this set is a female donor with papillary thyroid cancer or a benign thyroid nodule (not recorded which). Some clones in this sample may be carry-over from other donors' samples.

In its sample, this clone was seen many times. The chain couples TRBV21-1 to TRBJ2-3; TRBD1, as called in the table, went unchecked against the DNA. TRBV21-1 is a documented pseudogene. This CDR3 is built from 19 residues. The CDR3 loop reads CASSSDRDSYGFGTDTQYF. The CDR3 bases are TGTGCCAGCAGCTCCGACCGGGACAGCTACGGATTTGGTACAGATACGCAGTATTTT.

Remarks on this clone: At one end the junction does not follow the germline gene, possibly because of a read error. The sample carries other DNA sequences with the same CDR3. The chain couples TRBV6-4 to TRBJ2-2, with D perhaps TRBD2 (6 bases). This CDR3 is 15 amino acids long. Germline V gene sequence: CDR1 MRHNA, CDR2 SNTAGT. CDR3 DNA sequence: TGTGCCAGCAGGCCGGGACTCCCCGACACCGGTGAGCTTTTTTTT. Amino acid sequence: CASRPGLPDTGELFF.

This clone was seen at least ten times. V is TRBV20-1 and J is TRBJ2-7; perhaps D is TRBD1 or TRBD2 (5 bases each). This CDR3 contains 12 residues. Trimming left V 0 bases short and J 7 bases short, with 10 bases between. The germline gives CDR1 DFQATT, CDR2 SNEGSKA (reference sequence). The CDR3 nucleotides are TGCAGTGCTAGAGATGAGGGGAGAGAGCAGTACTTC. The encoded protein is CSARDEGREQYF.

The chain employs TRBV7-3 and TRBJ2-7; D is unclear. In germline, CDR1 is SGHTA, CDR2 FQGTGA. The V end was cut by 2 bases, the J end by 7 bases, with 12 bases between. The CDR3 is 13 residues long. CDR3 nucleotide sequence: TGTGCCAGCAGCTTAGCCCCGGCGTATGAGCAGTACTTC. Residues: CASSLAPAYEQYF.

This clone was observed many times. A read error is possible here, since a much larger clone lies one base away. This rearrangement joins TRBV5-1 to TRBJ2-7; TRBD2 matches 10 bases. CDR1 SGHRS and CDR2 YFSETQ come from the germline V gene. The CDR3 is made up of 16 amino acids. Germline trimming cut 4 bases from V and 2 bases from J; bases unmatched to any gene: 9. The CDR3 sequence: CASSRLPSGGTYEQYF. CDR3 bases: TGCGCCAGCAGCCGGCTCCCTAGCGGGGGCACCTACGAGCAGTACTTC.

Many counts were recorded for this clone. This rearrangement joins TRBV6-4 to TRBJ2-6, with D uncertain. The germline gives CDR1 MRHNA, CDR2 SNTAGT. Deletions cut 3 bases from V and 1 base from J, with 4 bases between. The CDR3 sequence is 14 residues long. The DNA of the CDR3 is TGTGCCAGCAGTGAAGGGTCTGGGGCCAACGTCCTGACTTTC. Translating it yields CASSEGSGANVLTF.

This clone was counted only a few times. The gene calls are TRBV28 and TRBJ2-7; TRBD1 or TRBD2 may be the D gene (5 bases each). V was clipped by 4 bases and J by 3 bases, with 10 bases between them. Germline-derived CDR1 and CDR2 are MDHEN and SYDVKM. The CDR3 extends over 13 amino acids. The CDR3 DNA follows: TGTGCCAGCAGTTCCCGGGACGTCTACGAGCAGTACTTC. The encoded protein is CASSSRDVYEQYF.

There are many counts of this clone. V usage is TRBV20-1 and J usage is TRBJ2-7; either TRBD1 or TRBD2 may fit D (5 bases each). Trimming shortened V by 6 bases and J by 1 base, and 19 bases separated the two germline ends. The CDR3 totals 15 residues. Germline CDR1 is DFQATT and CDR2 is SNEGSKA (reference sequence). CDR3: CSANYRDGPSYEQYF. The CDR3 DNA reads TGCAGTGCAAACTACCGGGACGGACCTTCCTACGAGCAGTACTTC.

This clone was counted ten times or more. V and J are TRBV19 and TRBJ1-2; D gene uncertain. V lost 4 bases and J lost 7, with 16 bases in between. CDR3 length: 14 residues. The germline CDR1 and CDR2 sequences are LNHDA and SQIVND (reference sequence). In nucleotides, the CDR3 is TGTGCCAGTAGTACGTGGGCAGGCGGAAGTGGCTACACCTTC. It codes for CASSTWAGGSGYTF.

Many counts were recorded for this clone. The V call is TRBV28, the J call TRBJ1-3; D is uncertain. Germline V gene sequence: CDR1 MDHEN, CDR2 SYDVKM. The V gene lost 6 bases and the J gene lost 4 bases, with 16 bases spanning the gap. This CDR3 is 15 amino acids long. The CDR3 DNA reads as TGTGCCAGCAGCTCAGAGGGCTTAGGGGGAAACACCATATATTTT. It is translated as CASSSEGLGGNTIYF. Based on the CDR3 plus reference TRBV28 and TRBJ1-3, the full variable domain is DVKVTQSSRYLVKRTGEKVFLECVQDMDHENMFWYRQDPGLGLRLIYFSYDVKMKEKGDIPEGYSVSREKKERFSLILESASTNQTSMYLCASSSEGLGGNTIYFGEGSWLTVV.

This clone was detected many times. V is TRBV4-1 and J is TRBJ2-3, with a possible D match to TRBD2 (7 bases). Germline V lookup: CDR1 MGHRA, CDR2 YSYEKL. The V end was cut by 5 bases, the J end by 4 bases, with 19 bases between. The CDR3 contains 16 residues. CDR3 DNA: TGCGCCAGCAGCGGACCGGGGCGGGGGCGGTCAGATACGCAGTATTTT. This codes for CASSGPGRGRSDTQYF.

This clone has just a few counts. The rearrangement joins TRBV19 to TRBJ2-1; D is perhaps TRBD2 (7 bases). V was cut by 5 bases and J by 13 bases, with 24 bases left in between. This CDR3 has 15 amino acids. Germline CDR1 and CDR2: LNHDA and SQIVND (reference sequence). CDR3 sequence reads: CASSLFRGAEWDQFF. CDR3 DNA sequence: TGTGCCAGTAGTCTGTTCCGGGGGGCTGAATGGGATCAGTTCTTC.

This clone was detected only a few times. One end of the junction does not line up with germline, which may come from a read error. At the DNA level, this CDR3 is encoded by other sequences in the same sample as well. This rearrangement joins TRBV29-1 to TRBJ2-5; TRBD1 agrees at 10 bases. The germline gives CDR1 SQVTM, CDR2 ANQGSEA. The CDR3 totals 13 residues. DNA for the CDR3: TGCAGTGTTGATGGGGACAGGGGAGAGACCCAGTACTTC. Its protein is CSVDGDRGETQYF.

CDR3 coding DNA: TGCAGTGCTAGAGACCCCTATGTTGGCAATCAGCCCCAGCATTTT. Encoded protein: CSARDPYVGNQPQHF. V usage is TRBV20-1 and J usage is TRBJ1-5, with D unclear. Deletions cut 0 bases from V and 2 bases from J, with 11 bases between. From germline, CDR1 is DFQATT and CDR2 SNEGSKA (reference sequence). This CDR3 spans 15 amino acids.

This clone was seen many times. The chain joins TRBV5-1 to TRBJ2-7; weak D call: TRBD1 (5 bases). V was trimmed by 0 bases and J by 2 bases, leaving 12 bases between them. CDR1 SGHRS and CDR2 YFSETQ come from the germline V gene. This CDR3 is built from 15 residues. The CDR3 sequence: CASSLGLQGTYEQYF. The CDR3 DNA reads TGCGCCAGCAGCTTGGGTTTGCAGGGCACCTACGAGCAGTACTTC. The full variable domain, with the rest looked up from reference TRBV5-1 and TRBJ2-7, is KAGVTQTPRYLIKTRGQQVTLSCSPISGHRSVSWYQQTPGQGLQFLFEYFSETQRNKGNFPGRFSGRQFSNSRSEMNVSTLELGDSALYLCASSLGLQGTYEQYFGPGTRLTVT.

This clone appeared many times. V usage is TRBV5-1 and J usage is TRBJ1-1; D not certain. V was clipped by 5 bases and J by 4 bases, with 18 bases between them. CDR3 size: 15 residues. CDR1 SGHRS and CDR2 YFSETQ come from the germline V gene. DNA of the CDR3: TGCGCCAGCAGGGATTCTGGGGTCGACGGCACTGAAGCTTTCTTT. It translates to CASRDSGVDGTEAFF. Supplemented by reference TRBV5-1 and TRBJ1-1, the full variable domain reads KAGVTQTPRYLIKTRGQQVTLSCSPISGHRSVSWYQQTPGQGLQFLFEYFSETQRNKGNFPGRFSGRQFSNSRSEMNVSTLELGDSALYLCASRDSGVDGTEAFFGQGTRLTVV.

The table lists this clone with many counts. The V gene is TRBV6-2 or TRBV6-3, the J gene TRBJ2-3; a possible D gene is TRBD2 (5 bases). The germline CDR1 and CDR2 sequences are MNHEY and SVGEGT. The CDR3 runs 16 residues. With 3 bases removed from V and 4 bases from J, the gap between germline ends came to 17 bases. The CDR3 loop is CASSYLASKNPDTQYF. The CDR3 nucleotides are TGTGCCAGCAGTTATTTGGCTAGCAAAAATCCAGATACGCAGTATTTT.

There are many counts of this clone. A clone one base away is much larger, so this may be a read error. The V gene is TRBV6-1, the J gene TRBJ2-5, with D perhaps TRBD2 (6 bases). This CDR3 spans 13 amino acids. Germline-derived CDR1 and CDR2 are MNHNS and SASEGT. The CDR3 loop reads CAGSLGGYETQYF. The CDR3 bases are TGTGCCGGCAGTTTGGGAGGCTATGAGACCCAGTACTTC.

This clone has at least ten counts. This chain links TRBV27 with TRBJ2-7; possible D gene TRBD2, 5 bases. V lost 2 bases to trimming and J lost 0 bases, with 8 bases between them. This CDR3 is 14 amino acids long. Germline assignment: CDR1 MNHEY and CDR2 SMNVEV (reference sequence). The DNA of the CDR3 is TGTGCCAGCAGTTTAACCGGGGTCTCCTACGAGCAGTACTTC. This gives the protein CASSLTGVSYEQYF.

This clone was detected ten times or more. This may be a read error: a much more frequent sequence differs by one nucleotide. The V call is TRBV7-2, the J call TRBJ1-1; 7 bases map to TRBD1. Germline values: CDR1 SGHTA, CDR2 FQGNSA. With 6 bases clipped from V and 6 bases from J, the junction kept 7 bases outside the gene matches. There are 13 residues in the CDR3. CDR3 in amino acids: CASSPQGYAEAFF. CDR3 nucleotide sequence: TGTGCCAGCAGTCCACAGGGGTACGCTGAAGCTTTCTTT.

In its sample, this clone was seen many times. The chain joins TRBV20-1 to TRBJ1-5; 7 bases are shared with TRBD1. V lost 6 bases and J lost 0; bases outside the gene matches: 5. The germline gives CDR1 DFQATT, CDR2 SNEGSKA (reference sequence). CDR3 length: 14 amino acids. CDR3 nucleotides: TGCAGTGCCCGACAGGGACCTAGCAATCAGCCCCAGCATTTT. Translating gives CSARQGPSNQPQHF.